One TCR beta chain is described in this entry. The antigen is unknown. This record belongs to a study of T cell responses to AZD1222 COVID-19 vaccine. Study details: Second-dose timings of about 4 or about 12 weeks were pooled. Study-level findings and limits: Reportedly, close to half of spike-specific TCRs are directed against unmutated variant regions. At baseline, seropositivity was found in only a handful of AZD1222 recipients. A mostly white British donor set with more females was recruited, and clonal diversity was possibly underestimated.

Trimming removed 1 base at V and 8 bases at J, with 11 bases between. CDR1 and CDR2 (germline): LGHNA, YSLEER. This CDR3 contains 14 residues. Measured with immunoSEQ multiplex PCR; TCRdb has only the in-frame clones, and not every one. The sample lists tens of thousands of clones, roughly 84% seen once, with under 8% in the top ten. V gene TRBV4-3 combines with J gene TRBJ1-4; no clear D. The source of this sequence is an adult in good health. The sequencing used peripheral blood, collected on day 0 of AZD1222 vaccination. The CDR3 sequence: CASSQGPGREKLFF. The CDR3 DNA reads as TGCGCCAGCAGCCAAGGCCCGGGAAGGGAAAAACTGTTTTTT.